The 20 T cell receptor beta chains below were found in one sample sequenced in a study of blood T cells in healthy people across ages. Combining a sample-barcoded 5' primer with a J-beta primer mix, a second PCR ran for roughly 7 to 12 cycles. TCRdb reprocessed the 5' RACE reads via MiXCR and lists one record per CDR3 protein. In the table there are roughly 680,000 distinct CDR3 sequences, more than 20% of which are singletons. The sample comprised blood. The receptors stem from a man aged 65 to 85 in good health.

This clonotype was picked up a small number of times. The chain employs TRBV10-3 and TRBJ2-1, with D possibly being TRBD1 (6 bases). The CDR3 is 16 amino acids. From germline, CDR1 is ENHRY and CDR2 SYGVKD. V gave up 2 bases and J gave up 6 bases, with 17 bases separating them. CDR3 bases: TGTGCCATCAGTGAGCGGCAGGGAATAGGGGGCAATGAGCAGTTCTTC. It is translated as CAISERQGIGGNEQFF.

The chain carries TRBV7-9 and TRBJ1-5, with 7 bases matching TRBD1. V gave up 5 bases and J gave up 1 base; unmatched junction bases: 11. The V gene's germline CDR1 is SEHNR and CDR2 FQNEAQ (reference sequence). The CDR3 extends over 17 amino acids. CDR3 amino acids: CASSTTMTGLSNQPQHF. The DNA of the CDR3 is TGTGCCAGCAGCACCACGATGACAGGGTTGAGCAATCAGCCCCAGCATTTT.

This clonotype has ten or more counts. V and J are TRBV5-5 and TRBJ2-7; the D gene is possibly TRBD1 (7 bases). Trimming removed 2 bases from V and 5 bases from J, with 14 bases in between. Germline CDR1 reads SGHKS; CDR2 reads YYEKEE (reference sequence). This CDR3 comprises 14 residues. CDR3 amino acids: CASSFGGQINEQYF. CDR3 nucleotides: TGTGCCAGCAGCTTCGGGGGACAGATCAACGAGCAGTACTTC.

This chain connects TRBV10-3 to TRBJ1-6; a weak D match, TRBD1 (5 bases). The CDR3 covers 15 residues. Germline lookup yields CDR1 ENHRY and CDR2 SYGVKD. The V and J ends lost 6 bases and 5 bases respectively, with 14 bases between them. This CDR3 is CAIRDIGRDNSPLHF. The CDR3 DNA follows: TGTGCCATCAGGGACATCGGAAGAGATAATTCACCCCTCCACTTT.

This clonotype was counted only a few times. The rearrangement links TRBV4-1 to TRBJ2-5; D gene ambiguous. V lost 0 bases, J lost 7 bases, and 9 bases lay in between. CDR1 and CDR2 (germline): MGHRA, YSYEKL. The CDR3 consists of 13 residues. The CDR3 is CASSQDRIVTQYF. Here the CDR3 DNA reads TGCGCCAGCAGCCAAGACCGGATTGTGACCCAGTACTTC.

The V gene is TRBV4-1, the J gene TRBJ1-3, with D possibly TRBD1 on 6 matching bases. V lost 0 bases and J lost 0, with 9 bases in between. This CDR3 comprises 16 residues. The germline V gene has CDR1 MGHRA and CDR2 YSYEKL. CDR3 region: CASSQEGTSSGNTIYF. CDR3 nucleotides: TGCGCCAGCAGCCAAGAGGGGACATCCTCTGGAAACACCATATATTTT.

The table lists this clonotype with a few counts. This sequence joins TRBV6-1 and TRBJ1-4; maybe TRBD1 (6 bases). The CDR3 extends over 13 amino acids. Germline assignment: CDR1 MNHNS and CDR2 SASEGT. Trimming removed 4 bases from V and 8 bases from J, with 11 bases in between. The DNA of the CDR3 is TGTGCCAGCAGTGTACAGGGAGTCGAAAAACTGTTTTTT. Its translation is CASSVQGVEKLFF.

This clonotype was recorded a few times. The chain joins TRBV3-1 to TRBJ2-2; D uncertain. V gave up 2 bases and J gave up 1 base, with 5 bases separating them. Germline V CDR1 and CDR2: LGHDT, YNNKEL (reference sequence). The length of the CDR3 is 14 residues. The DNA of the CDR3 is TGTGCCAGCAGCCAACCGGGGAACACCGGGGAGCTGTTTTTT. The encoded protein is CASSQPGNTGELFF.

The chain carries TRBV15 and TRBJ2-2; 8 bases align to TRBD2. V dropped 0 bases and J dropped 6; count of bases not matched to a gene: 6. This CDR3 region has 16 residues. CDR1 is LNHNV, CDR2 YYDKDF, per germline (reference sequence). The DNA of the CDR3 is TGTGCCACCAGCAGAGAAGTGGACGGGAGGGCCGGGGAGCTGTTTTTT. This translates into CATSREVDGRAGELFF.

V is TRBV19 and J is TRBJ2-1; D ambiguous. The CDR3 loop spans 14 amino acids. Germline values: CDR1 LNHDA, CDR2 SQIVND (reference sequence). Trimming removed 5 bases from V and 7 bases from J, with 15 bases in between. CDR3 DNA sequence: TGTGCCAGTAGTTCCAGACTGGAGTGGAATGAGCAGTTCTTC. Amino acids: CASSSRLEWNEQFF.

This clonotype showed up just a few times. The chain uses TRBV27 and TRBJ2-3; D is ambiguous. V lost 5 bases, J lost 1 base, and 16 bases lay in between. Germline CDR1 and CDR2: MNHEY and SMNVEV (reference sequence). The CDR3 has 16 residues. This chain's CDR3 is CASSQSGWSGTDTQYF. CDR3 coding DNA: TGTGCCAGCAGTCAATCGGGCTGGAGCGGCACAGATACGCAGTATTTT.

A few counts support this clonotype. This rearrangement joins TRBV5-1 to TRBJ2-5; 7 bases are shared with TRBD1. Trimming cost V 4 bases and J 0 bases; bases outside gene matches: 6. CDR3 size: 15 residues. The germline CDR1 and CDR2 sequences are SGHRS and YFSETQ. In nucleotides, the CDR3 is TGCGCCAGCAGCGTAGGCACAGGGGACCAAGAGACCCAGTACTTC. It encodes CASSVGTGDQETQYF.

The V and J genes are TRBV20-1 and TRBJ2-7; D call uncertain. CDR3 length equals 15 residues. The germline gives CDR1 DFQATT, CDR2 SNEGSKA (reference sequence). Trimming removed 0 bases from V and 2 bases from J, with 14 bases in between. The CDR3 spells CSARDGTTRPYEQYF. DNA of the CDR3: TGCAGTGCTAGAGATGGCACTACCAGACCCTACGAGCAGTACTTC.

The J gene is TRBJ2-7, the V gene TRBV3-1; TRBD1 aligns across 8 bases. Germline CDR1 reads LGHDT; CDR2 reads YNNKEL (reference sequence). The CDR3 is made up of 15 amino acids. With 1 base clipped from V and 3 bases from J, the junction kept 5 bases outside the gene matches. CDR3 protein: CASSQAGGDIYEQYF. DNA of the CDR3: TGTGCCAGCAGCCAAGCAGGGGGCGATATCTACGAGCAGTACTTC.

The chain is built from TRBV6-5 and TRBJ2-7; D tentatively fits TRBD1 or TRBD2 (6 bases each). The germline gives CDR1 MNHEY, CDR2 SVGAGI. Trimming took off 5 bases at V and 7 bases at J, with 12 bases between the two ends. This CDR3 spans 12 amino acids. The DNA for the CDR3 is TGTGCCAGCAGTATAGGGGGGAGAGAGCAGTACTTC. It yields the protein CASSIGGREQYF.

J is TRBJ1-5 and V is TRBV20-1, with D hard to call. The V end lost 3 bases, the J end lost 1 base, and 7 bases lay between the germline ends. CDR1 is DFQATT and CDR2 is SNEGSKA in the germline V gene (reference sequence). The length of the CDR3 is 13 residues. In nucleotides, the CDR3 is TGCAGTGCTAGCGAATGGAGCAATCAGCCCCAGCATTTT. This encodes CSASEWSNQPQHF.

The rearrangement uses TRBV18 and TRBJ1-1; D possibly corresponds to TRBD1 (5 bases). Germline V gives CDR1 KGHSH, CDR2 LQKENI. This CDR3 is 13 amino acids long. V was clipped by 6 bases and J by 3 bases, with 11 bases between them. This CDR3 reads CASSLDKYTEAFF. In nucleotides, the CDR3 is TGTGCCAGCTCGTTGGACAAATACACTGAAGCTTTCTTT. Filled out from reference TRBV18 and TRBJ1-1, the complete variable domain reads NAGVMQNPRHLVRRRGQEARLRCSPMKGHSHVYWYRQLPEEGLKFMVYLQKENIIDESGMPKERFSAEFPKEGPSILRIQQVVRGDSAAYFCASSLDKYTEAFFGQGTRLTVV.

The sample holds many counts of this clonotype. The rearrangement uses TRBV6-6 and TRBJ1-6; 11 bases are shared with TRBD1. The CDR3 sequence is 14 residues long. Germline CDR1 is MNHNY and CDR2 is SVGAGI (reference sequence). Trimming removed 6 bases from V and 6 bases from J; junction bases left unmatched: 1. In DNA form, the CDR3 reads TGTGCCAGCAGAGGGACAGGGGGTAATTCACCCCTCCACTTT. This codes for CASRGTGGNSPLHF.

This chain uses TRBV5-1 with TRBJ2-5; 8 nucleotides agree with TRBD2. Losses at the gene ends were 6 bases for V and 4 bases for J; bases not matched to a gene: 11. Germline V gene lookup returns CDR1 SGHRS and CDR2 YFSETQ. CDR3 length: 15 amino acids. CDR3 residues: CASNILAGIGETQYF. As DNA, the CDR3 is TGCGCCAGCAACATCTTAGCGGGGATAGGAGAGACCCAGTACTTC.

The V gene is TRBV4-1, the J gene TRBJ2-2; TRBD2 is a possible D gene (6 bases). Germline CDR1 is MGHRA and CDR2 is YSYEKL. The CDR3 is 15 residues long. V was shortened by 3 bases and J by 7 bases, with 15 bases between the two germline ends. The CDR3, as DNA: TGCGCCAGCAGCCAGGAAGGCGGGATGGTCGGGGAGCTGTTTTTT. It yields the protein CASSQEGGMVGELFF.